These 15 T cell receptor beta chains came from one sample sequenced in a study of CD8 T cells in Susac syndrome. Reverse transcription of roughly 0.5 to 1 ug RNA was carried out with random hexamers. TCRdb re-analysed the immunoSEQ multiplex PCR reads in MiXCR, keeping a single row per CDR3 protein. The repertoire holds about 150,000 distinct CDR3 sequences, with approximately 93% as singletons. Sequenced sample: CD8+ T cells from PBMCs. Source of these receptors: a human donor with multiple sclerosis.

In its sample, this clonotype was seen once. This sequence joins TRBV11-1 and TRBJ1-1; D remains unclear. Germline V gene lookup returns CDR1 SGHAT and CDR2 FQDESV (reference sequence). CDR3 length equals 13 residues. The germline V and J ends were trimmed by 1 base and 5 bases, with 8 bases remaining between them. The CDR3 spells CASSLVLETEAFF. As DNA, the CDR3 is TGTGCCAGCAGCTTAGTTTTGGAAACTGAAGCTTTCTTT.

The V and J genes are TRBV27 and TRBJ1-2; D unclear. V was pared by 0 bases and J by 0 bases, with 2 bases between. Germline V gene sequence: CDR1 MNHEY, CDR2 SMNVEV (reference sequence). CDR3 size: 13 residues. Here the CDR3 DNA reads TGTGCCAGCAGTTTATCCCCTAACTATGGCTACACCTTC. Residues: CASSLSPNYGYTF.

The V gene is TRBV6-1, the J gene TRBJ2-7; 10 bases align to TRBD1. Germline CDR1 reads MNHNS; CDR2 reads SASEGT. With 2 bases clipped from V and 6 bases from J, the junction kept 4 bases outside the gene matches. The CDR3 consists of 14 residues. CDR3 protein: CASSEIGTGAEQYF. In DNA, the CDR3 is TGTGCCAGCAGTGAAATCGGGACAGGGGCCGAGCAGTACTTC.

The chain joins TRBV28 to TRBJ2-7, with unresolved D. The germline V and J ends were trimmed by 6 bases and 2 bases, with 17 bases remaining between them. CDR1 and CDR2 (germline): MDHEN, SYDVKM. The CDR3 is made up of 15 amino acids. CDR3 region: CASSRGPQDAYEQYF. The CDR3 bases are TGTGCCAGCAGCCGCGGCCCCCAGGATGCCTACGAGCAGTACTTC.

This sequence joins TRBV2 and TRBJ1-6; D unresolved. Germline V gene sequence: CDR1 SNHLY, CDR2 FYNNEI. The CDR3 consists of 13 residues. V was shortened by 7 bases and J by 4 bases, with 8 bases between the two germline ends. The CDR3 bases are TGTGCCAGCATGGGTCGGTATAATTCACCCCTCCACTTT. It encodes CASMGRYNSPLHF. The whole variable domain, filled in from reference TRBV2 and TRBJ1-6, reads EPEVTQTPSHQVTQMGQEVILRCVPISNHLYFYWYRQILGQKVEFLVSFYNNEISEKSEIFDDQFSVERPDGSNFTLKIRSTKLEDSAMYFCASMGRYNSPLHFGNGTRLTVT.

The table lists this clonotype with a count of one. The genes are TRBV7-2 and TRBJ2-7; D tentatively reads TRBD1 or TRBD2 (6 bases each). V lost 7 bases and J lost 3, with 19 bases in between. The CDR3 totals 15 residues. Germline loops: CDR1 SGHTA, CDR2 FQGNSA. The CDR3 loop is CASTLLSGAVYEQYF. The CDR3 nucleotides read TGTGCCAGCACCCTCCTCTCGGGGGCCGTCTACGAGCAGTACTTC.

This clonotype was seen a single time. The chain employs TRBV7-2 and TRBJ2-3; no reliable D call. CDR3 length equals 16 residues. V was trimmed by 4 bases and J by 1 base, leaving 15 bases between them. Per the germline V gene, CDR1 is SGHTA and CDR2 is FQGNSA. CDR3 loop: CASSSGVPRGTDTQYF. CDR3 sequence (DNA): TGTGCCAGCAGCTCAGGAGTCCCAAGGGGCACAGATACGCAGTATTTT. Using reference TRBV7-2 and TRBJ2-3 for the parts outside the CDR3, the full variable domain is GAGVSQSPSNKVTEKGKDVELRCDPISGHTALYWYRQSLGQGLEFLIYFQGNSAPDKSGLPSDRFSAERTGGSVSTLTIQRTQQEDSAVYLCASSSGVPRGTDTQYFGPGTRLTVL.

The count of this clonotype is one. The V gene is TRBV20-1, the J gene TRBJ2-7; TRBD2 agrees at 9 bases. The CDR3 runs to 14 residues. CDR1 is DFQATT, CDR2 SNEGSKA, per germline (reference sequence). The V and J ends lost 1 base and 5 bases, in that order; junction bases with no gene match: 6. Written as DNA, the CDR3 is TGCAGTGCTAGAGGAGGGACTAGCTGGGACGAGCAGTACTTC. As protein: CSARGGTSWDEQYF.

Notes on this clonotype: At one of its ends the junction is not consistent with the germline gene, which may arise from a read error. The chain recombines TRBV28 with TRBJ1-5; 9 bases map to TRBD1. The CDR3 covers 14 residues. The V gene's germline CDR1 is MDHEN and CDR2 SYDVKM. CDR3 in DNA: TGTGCCAGCAGTTATGACAGGGGGGAACAGCCCCAGCATTTC. Its protein is CASSYDRGEQPQHF.

V usage is TRBV30 and J usage is TRBJ1-1; tentative D call: TRBD1 (6 bases). V was trimmed by 2 bases and J by 5 bases, leaving 15 bases between them. The length of the CDR3 is 14 residues. CDR1 is GTSNPN and CDR2 is SVGIG in the germline V gene (reference sequence). CDR3 sequence: CAWSWVGAGTEAFF. The DNA of the CDR3 is TGTGCCTGGAGTTGGGTGGGGGCCGGTACTGAAGCTTTCTTT.

The chain links TRBV30 to TRBJ1-1; the D is unclear. The CDR3 length is 15 residues. CDR1 and CDR2 from the germline V gene are GTSNPN and SVGIG (reference sequence). The germline V and J ends were trimmed by 5 bases and 6 bases, with 22 bases remaining between them. CDR3 nucleotides: TGTGCCTGGGAAAGTGTAGCAGGAGCTTTCGCTGAAGCTTTCTTT. Protein: CAWESVAGAFAEAFF.

V gene TRBV25-1 combines with J gene TRBJ1-5, with TRBD1 identical over 10 bases. The ends lost 8 bases at V and 4 bases at J; junction bases unmatched: 11. Per germline, CDR1 MGHDK and CDR2 SYGVNS. CDR3 length: 16 amino acids. CDR3 sequence (DNA): TGTGCCAGCTCCACAGGGTTGGGACAGGGGAATCAGCCCCAGCATTTT. Its protein is CASSTGLGQGNQPQHF. The full variable domain, in which reference TRBV25-1 and TRBJ1-5 provide the parts outside the CDR3, is EADIYQTPRYLVIGTGKKITLECSQTMGHDKMYWYQQDPGMELHLIHYSYGVNSTEKGDLSSESTVSRIRTEHFPLTLESARPSHTSQYLCASSTGLGQGNQPQHFGDGTRLSIL.

This sequence joins TRBV28 and TRBJ2-2, with a tentative D call TRBD1 (6 bases). The CDR3 is 17 residues long. Germline V lookup: CDR1 MDHEN, CDR2 SYDVKM. V was pared by 3 bases and J by 6 bases, with 20 bases between. The CDR3 loop is CASSLSLQGGRSGELFF. CDR3 DNA: TGTGCCAGCAGTTTGTCTTTACAGGGCGGGCGGTCCGGGGAGCTGTTTTTT.

V usage is TRBV9 and J usage is TRBJ1-1; maybe TRBD1 (5 bases). Trimming took 0 bases from V and 6 from J, leaving 9 bases between them. CDR3 size: 13 residues. In germline, CDR1 is SGDLS, CDR2 YYNGEE. CDR3 in DNA: TGTGCCAGCAGCGTAGCTTCGGGGGCTGAAGCTTTCTTT. Translation gives CASSVASGAEAFF.

The chain joins TRBV9 to TRBJ1-1; the D gene is possibly TRBD1 (5 bases). The CDR3 extends over 15 amino acids. Between the trimmed V and J ends, which lost 4 bases and 0 bases, there was a span of 13 bases. Germline assignment: CDR1 SGDLS and CDR2 YYNGEE. The CDR3 region is CASSRGRGVNTEAFF. The CDR3 region has the DNA TGTGCCAGCAGCCGGGGACGGGGAGTGAACACTGAAGCTTTCTTT.